This record concerns one TCR beta chain sequence. Its specificity is not known. This specimen comes from a study of CD8 T cells in ankylosing spondylitis. Overall study results and limits: In reactive arthritis synovial fluid and blood, some motif variants had been reported before. Typical of ankylosing spondylitis blood, it appeared, was a TCR beta motif of roughly eight highly homologous variants. Disease-linked clones bore a CD8+ phenotype, appearing relatively rarely in peripheral blood.

TCRdb re-derived calls from the 5' RACE reads in MiXCR, one entry per CDR3 protein. The table shows about 40,000 distinct CDR3 sequences, with 16% occurring only once. This TCR came from a male donor with ankylosing spondylitis or in good health (not recorded which). The sample comprised blood.

This CDR3 reads CASSQGPGTTGGEQYF. CDR3 sequence (DNA): TGTGCCAGCAGCCAAGGCCCCGGGACTACGGGAGGTGAGCAGTACTTC. The V call is TRBV3-1, the J call TRBJ2-7; 7 bases line up with TRBD2. The CDR3 has 16 residues. J gave up 7 bases and V 1 base, and 13 bases lay outside the gene matches. Per germline, CDR1 LGHDT and CDR2 YNNKEL (reference sequence).